This paragraph reports one T cell receptor (beta chain). The CDR3 runs 15 residues. V was trimmed by 7 bases and J by 4 bases, leaving 17 bases between them. Germline CDR1 LNHDA, CDR2 SQIVND (reference sequence). The entry originates in a study of blood T cell repertoires in COVID-19. Participant-given clinical history determined each cohort assignment. Produced via immunoSEQ multiplex PCR; TCRdb's table is partial and in-frame only. The sample records a few hundred thousand clones, 70% to 90% being singletons. The chain links TRBV19 to TRBJ2-1; TRBD1 might be the D (6 bases). This sequence was found in a woman between 50 and 59 years old who had recovered from COVID-19. Input material: PBMCs or T cells enriched from blood (not recorded which). The CDR3 coding sequence is TGTGCCAGTAATACAGGGCTAAGGGGATACAATGAGCAGTTCTTC. It codes for CASNTGLRGYNEQFF.